The clone carrying this TCR beta chain was detected many times. The antigen remains unidentified. The source of the sample is a study of neurological immune-mediated disorders. Points from the study as a whole: Neither clinical nor MRI features showed any association with the multiple sclerosis repertoire cluster, and the authors stated that larger cohorts are needed. Phylogenetic grouping assigned the repertoires of 18 of 34 multiple sclerosis patients to a single cluster of related CDR3 sequences. This cluster may be a repertoire-level signature.

The ends were cut back, 3 bases at V and 3 bases at J, with 5 bases in the middle. The CDR3 consists of 11 residues. Germline values: CDR1 DFQATT, CDR2 SNEGSKA (reference sequence). The authors made cDNA by 5'RACE with 10-nucleotide random UMIs. TCRdb recomputed calls from the 5' RACE reads with MiXCR, one row per CDR3 protein. The repertoire holds fewer than 85,000 distinct CDR3 sequences, approximately 5% seen once, with 2% to 2.5% in the top ten. Unsorted libraries used 2 million PBMCs kept at -80 degrees C. Sample: PBMCs. The clonotype was recovered from a woman in her twenties or thirties with multiple sclerosis. The chain recombines TRBV20-1 with TRBJ2-5; D is uncertain. The CDR3 loop is CSARGEETQYF. In DNA form, the CDR3 reads TGCAGTGCTAGGGGTGAAGAGACCCAGTACTTC.